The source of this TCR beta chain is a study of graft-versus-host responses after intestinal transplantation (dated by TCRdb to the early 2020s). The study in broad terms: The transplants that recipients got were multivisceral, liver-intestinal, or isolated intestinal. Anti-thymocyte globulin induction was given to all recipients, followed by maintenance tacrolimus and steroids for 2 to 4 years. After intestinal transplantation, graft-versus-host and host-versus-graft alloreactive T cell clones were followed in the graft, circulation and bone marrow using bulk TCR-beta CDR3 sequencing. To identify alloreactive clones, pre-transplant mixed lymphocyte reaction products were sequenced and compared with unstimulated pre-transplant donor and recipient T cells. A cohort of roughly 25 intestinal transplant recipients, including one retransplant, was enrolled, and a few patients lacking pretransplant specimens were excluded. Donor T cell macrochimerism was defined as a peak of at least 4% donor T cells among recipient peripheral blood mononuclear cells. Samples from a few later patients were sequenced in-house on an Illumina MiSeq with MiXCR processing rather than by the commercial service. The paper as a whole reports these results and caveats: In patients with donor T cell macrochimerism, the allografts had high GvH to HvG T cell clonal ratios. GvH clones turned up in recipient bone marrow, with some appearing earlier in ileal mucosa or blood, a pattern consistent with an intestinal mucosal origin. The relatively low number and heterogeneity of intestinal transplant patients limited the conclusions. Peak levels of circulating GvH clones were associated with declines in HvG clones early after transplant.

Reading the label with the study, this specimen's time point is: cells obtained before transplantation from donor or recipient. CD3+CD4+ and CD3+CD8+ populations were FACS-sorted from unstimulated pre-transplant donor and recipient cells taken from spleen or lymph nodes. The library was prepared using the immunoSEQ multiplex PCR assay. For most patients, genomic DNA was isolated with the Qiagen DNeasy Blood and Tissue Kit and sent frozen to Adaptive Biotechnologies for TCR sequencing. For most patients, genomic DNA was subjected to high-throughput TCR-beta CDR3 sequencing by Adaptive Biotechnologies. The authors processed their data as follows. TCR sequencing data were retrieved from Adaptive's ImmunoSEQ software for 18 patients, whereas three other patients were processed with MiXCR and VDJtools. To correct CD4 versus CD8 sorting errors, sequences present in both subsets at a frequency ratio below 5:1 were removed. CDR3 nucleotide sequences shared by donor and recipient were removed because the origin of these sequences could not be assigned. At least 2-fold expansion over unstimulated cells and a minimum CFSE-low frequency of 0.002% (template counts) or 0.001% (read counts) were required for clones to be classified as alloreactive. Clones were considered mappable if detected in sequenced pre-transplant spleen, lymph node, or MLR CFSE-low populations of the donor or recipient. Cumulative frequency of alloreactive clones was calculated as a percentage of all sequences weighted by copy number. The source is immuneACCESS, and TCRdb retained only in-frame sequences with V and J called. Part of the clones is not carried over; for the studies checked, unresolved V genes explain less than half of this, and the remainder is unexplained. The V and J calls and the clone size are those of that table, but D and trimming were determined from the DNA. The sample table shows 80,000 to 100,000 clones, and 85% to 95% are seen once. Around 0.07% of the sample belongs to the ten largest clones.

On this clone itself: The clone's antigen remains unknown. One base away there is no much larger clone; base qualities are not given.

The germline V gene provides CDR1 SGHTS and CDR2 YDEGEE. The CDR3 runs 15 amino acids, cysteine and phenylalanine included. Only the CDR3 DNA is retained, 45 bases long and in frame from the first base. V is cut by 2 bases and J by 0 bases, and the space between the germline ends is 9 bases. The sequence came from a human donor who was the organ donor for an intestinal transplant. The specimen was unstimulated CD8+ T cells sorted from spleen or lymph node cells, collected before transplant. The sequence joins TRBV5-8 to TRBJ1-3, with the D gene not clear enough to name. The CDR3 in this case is CASSLSPNSGNTIYF. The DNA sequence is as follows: TGTGCCAGCAGCTTAAGCCCGAACTCTGGAAACACCATATATTTT.